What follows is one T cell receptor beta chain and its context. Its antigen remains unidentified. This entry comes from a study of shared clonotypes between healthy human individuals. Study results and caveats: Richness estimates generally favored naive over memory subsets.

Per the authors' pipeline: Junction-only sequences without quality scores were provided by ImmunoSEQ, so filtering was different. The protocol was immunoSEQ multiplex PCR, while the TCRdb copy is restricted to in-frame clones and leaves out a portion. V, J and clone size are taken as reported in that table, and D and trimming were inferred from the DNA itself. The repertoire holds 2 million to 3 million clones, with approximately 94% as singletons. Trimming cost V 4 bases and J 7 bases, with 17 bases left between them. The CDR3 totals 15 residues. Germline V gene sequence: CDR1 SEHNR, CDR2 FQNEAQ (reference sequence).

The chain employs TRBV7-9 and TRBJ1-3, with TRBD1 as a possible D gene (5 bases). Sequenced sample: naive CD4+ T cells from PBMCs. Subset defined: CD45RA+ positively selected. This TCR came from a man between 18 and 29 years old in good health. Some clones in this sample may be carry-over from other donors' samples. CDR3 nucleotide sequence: TGTGCCAGCAGCTACGAACTTGGGGGAGGGAACACCATATATTTT. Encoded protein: CASSYELGGGNTIYF.